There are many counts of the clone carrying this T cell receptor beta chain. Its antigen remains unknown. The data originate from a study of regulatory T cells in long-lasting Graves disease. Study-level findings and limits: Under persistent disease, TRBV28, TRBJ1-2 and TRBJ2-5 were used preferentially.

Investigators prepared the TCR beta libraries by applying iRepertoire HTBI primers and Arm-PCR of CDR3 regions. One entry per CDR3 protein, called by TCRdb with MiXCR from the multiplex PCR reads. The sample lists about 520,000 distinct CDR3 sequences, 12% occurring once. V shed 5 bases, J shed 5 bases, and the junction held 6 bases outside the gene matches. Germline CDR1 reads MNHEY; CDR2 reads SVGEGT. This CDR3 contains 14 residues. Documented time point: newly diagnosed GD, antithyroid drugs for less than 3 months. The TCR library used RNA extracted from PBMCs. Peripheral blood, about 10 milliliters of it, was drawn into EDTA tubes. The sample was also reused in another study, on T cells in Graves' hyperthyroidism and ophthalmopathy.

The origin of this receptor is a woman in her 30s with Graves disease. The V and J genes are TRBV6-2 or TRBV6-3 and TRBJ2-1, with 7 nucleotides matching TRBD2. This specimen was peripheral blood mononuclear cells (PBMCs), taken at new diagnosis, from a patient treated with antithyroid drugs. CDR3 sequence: CASSQREDHNEQFF. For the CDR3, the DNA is TGTGCCAGCAGTCAACGGGAGGACCACAATGAGCAGTTCTTC.